One sample yielded the 17 T cell receptor beta chains listed below, sequenced in a study of cytomegalovirus exposure and HLA in healthy donors. 13 Jbeta primers and 60 Vbeta primers were used for the PCR. Assay: immunoSEQ multiplex PCR; the TCRdb copy retains only in-frame clones and omits some. The table shows roughly 250,000 clones, with about 83% occurring only once. The sequencing input was PBMCs. Receptors were obtained from a woman aged 40 to 50 in good health and CMV-seropositive.

This clone was observed a single time. This chain uses TRBV11-3 with TRBJ2-7, with D perhaps TRBD1 (6 bases). CDR1 SGHNT and CDR2 YENEEA come from the germline V gene. V was shortened by 5 bases and J by 1 base, with 18 bases between the two germline ends. This CDR3 region has 16 residues. The CDR3 DNA reads TGTGCCAGCAGCGGGACGACAGGTCGAGGGTCCTACGAGCAGTACTTC. Translation gives CASSGTTGRGSYEQYF.

The chain is built from TRBV7-2 and TRBJ1-5, with D unresolved. V lost 4 bases and J 2 bases, leaving 6 bases between the germline ends. Germline V gene data show CDR1 as SGHTA and CDR2 as FQGNSA. This CDR3 is 13 amino acids long. The CDR3 coding sequence is TGTGCCAGCAGCTATTCGGGCAATCAGCCCCAGCATTTT. Translating it yields CASSYSGNQPQHF.

The chain joins TRBV18 to TRBJ1-1; maybe TRBD1 (5 bases). Germline V gene lookup returns CDR1 KGHSH and CDR2 LQKENI. The V gene lost 5 bases and the J gene lost 1 base, with 11 bases spanning the gap. CDR3 size: 14 residues. The CDR3 region is CASSLQATNTEAFF. For the CDR3, the DNA is TGTGCCAGCTCATTACAGGCCACGAACACTGAAGCTTTCTTT.

This clone appeared once. The chain joins TRBV28 to TRBJ2-1; tentatively, D is TRBD2 (6 bases). There are 11 residues in the CDR3. Trimming took off 6 bases at V and 9 bases at J, with 9 bases between the two ends. The germline V gene has CDR1 MDHEN and CDR2 SYDVKM. CDR3 nucleotides: TGTGCCAGCAGCTCCGGGGGTGAGCAGTTCTTC. It specifies CASSSGGEQFF.

V usage is TRBV30 and J usage is TRBJ2-7, with 10 bases fitting TRBD2. Germline-derived CDR1 and CDR2 are GTSNPN and SVGIG (reference sequence). This CDR3 spans 15 amino acids. The V gene end was trimmed by 2 bases and the J gene end by 0 bases; junction bases not matched to a gene: 4. CDR3 nucleotides: TGTGCCTGGAGTCCCGGACTAGCGGCCTCCTACGAGCAGTACTTC. Translation gives CAWSPGLAASYEQYF.

This chain connects TRBV6-1 to TRBJ1-5, with 9 bases identical to TRBD1. Trimming cost V 5 bases and J 7 bases; bases outside gene matches: 9. This CDR3 spans 15 amino acids. The germline CDR1 and CDR2 sequences are MNHNS and SASEGT. CDR3 DNA sequence: TGTGCCAGCAGTCCACCTTCGACAGGGGGGCAGCCCCAGCATTTT. Protein: CASSPPSTGGQPQHF.

CDR3 amino acids: CASTETLTGRMRSTEAFF. The DNA of the CDR3 is TGTGCCAGCACCGAAACGTTGACAGGGAGGATGAGGAGCACTGAAGCTTTCTTT. This chain links TRBV2 with TRBJ1-1; 7 nucleotides line up with TRBD1. Looked up from germline, CDR1 is SNHLY and CDR2 is FYNNEI. With V trimmed by 7 bases and J by 4 bases, 21 bases remained unmatched. The CDR3 loop spans 18 amino acids. Using reference TRBV2 and TRBJ1-1 for the parts outside the CDR3, the full variable domain is EPEVTQTPSHQVTQMGQEVILRCVPISNHLYFYWYRQILGQKVEFLVSFYNNEISEKSEIFDDQFSVERPDGSNFTLKIRSTKLEDSAMYFCASTETLTGRMRSTEAFFGQGTRLTVV.

The chain uses TRBV27 and TRBJ1-5, with 7 bases lining up with TRBD1. The V and J ends lost 4 bases and 9 bases, in that order; junction bases with no gene match: 9. Germline loops: CDR1 MNHEY, CDR2 SMNVEV (reference sequence). This CDR3 is built from 14 residues. CDR3 coding DNA: TGTGCCAGCAGTTCCCGGGACAGCTCCACGCCCCAGCATTTT. This sequence encodes CASSSRDSSTPQHF.

The chain uses TRBV5-6 and TRBJ2-1; perhaps TRBD2 as D (6 bases). The V gene lost 1 base and the J gene lost 2 bases, with 10 bases spanning the gap. Germline CDR1 is SGHDT and CDR2 is YYEEEE. The CDR3 is 15 amino acids. The CDR3, as DNA: TGTGCCAGCAGCTTGATTCGGGAGACCTACAATGAGCAGTTCTTC. This translates into CASSLIRETYNEQFF.

V and J are TRBV19 and TRBJ2-1; the D is unclear. V lost 0 bases and J lost 6, with 9 bases in between. From germline, CDR1 is LNHDA and CDR2 SQIVND (reference sequence). The CDR3 loop spans 14 amino acids. CDR3 in DNA: TGTGCCAGTAGTATAGAACACCGCAGCAATGAGCAGTTCTTC. Amino acid sequence: CASSIEHRSNEQFF.

This clone was seen only a few times. This chain connects TRBV18 to TRBJ1-2, with 7 bases aligning to TRBD1. CDR1 and CDR2 (germline): KGHSH, LQKENI. The CDR3 length is 13 residues. V lost 2 bases, J lost 6 bases, and 3 bases stayed unmatched. The CDR3 nucleotides read TGTGCCAGCTCACCAGACAGGGCCGATGGCTACACCTTC. The encoded protein is CASSPDRADGYTF.

The gene calls are TRBV13 and TRBJ2-4; a weak D match, TRBD1 (5 bases). The V end lost 4 bases, the J end lost 5 bases, and 12 bases lay between the germline ends. Per germline, CDR1 PRHDT and CDR2 FYEKMQ (reference sequence). The CDR3 loop spans 14 amino acids. The CDR3 spells CASSSGQGENIQYF. The CDR3 nucleotides read TGTGCCAGCAGCTCCGGACAAGGGGAAAACATTCAGTACTTC.

The chain is built from TRBV18 and TRBJ2-2; the D gene is possibly TRBD2 (5 bases). This CDR3 has 16 residues. From germline, CDR1 is KGHSH and CDR2 LQKENI. The V gene lost 2 bases and the J gene lost 4 bases, with 14 bases spanning the gap. The DNA for the CDR3 is TGTGCCAGCTCACCAGGGAGAAAGGGCGGCACCGGGGAGCTGTTTTTT. Translated: CASSPGRKGGTGELFF.

V is TRBV7-2 and J is TRBJ1-5, with D unclear. This CDR3 is 13 amino acids long. V was clipped by 3 bases and J by 0 bases, with 3 bases between them. Germline CDR1 reads SGHTA; CDR2 reads FQGNSA. The CDR3 coding sequence is TGTGCCAGCAGCTTCAGTAGCAATCAGCCCCAGCATTTT. Protein sequence: CASSFSSNQPQHF.

The chain uses TRBV4-3 and TRBJ2-5; 7 nucleotides agree with TRBD1. The CDR3 sequence is 19 residues long. Germline lookup yields CDR1 LGHNA and CDR2 YSLEER. Unmatched junction bases numbered 13, after V lost 0 bases and J lost 0 bases. CDR3 in amino acids: CASSQESSSGQMYQETQYF. DNA for the CDR3: TGCGCCAGCAGCCAAGAATCATCTTCGGGACAGATGTACCAAGAGACCCAGTACTTC.

The CDR3 coding sequence is TGTGCCAGCGGGGGGGGTGGCTCTCTCTCTGGGGCCAACGTCCTGACTTTC. This sequence encodes CASGGGGSLSGANVLTF. V is TRBV5-6 and J is TRBJ2-6; 7 bases line up with TRBD2. With 7 bases clipped from V and 0 bases from J, the junction kept 10 bases outside the gene matches. Germline loops: CDR1 SGHDT, CDR2 YYEEEE. This CDR3 has 17 residues. The full variable domain, completed using reference TRBV5-6 and TRBJ2-6, is DAGVTQSPTHLIKTRGQQVTLRCSPKSGHDTVSWYQQALGQGPQFIFQYYEEEERQRGNFPDRFSGHQFPNYSSELNVNALLLGDSALYLCASGGGGSLSGANVLTFGAGSRLTVL.

The J gene is TRBJ2-7, the V gene TRBV7-8; 9 bases are a match to TRBD2. J gave up 4 bases and V 0 bases, and 1 base lay outside the gene matches. This CDR3 spans 14 amino acids. Per the germline V gene, CDR1 is SGHVS and CDR2 is FQNEAQ. CDR3 residues: CASSLAGLAYEQYF. The DNA for the CDR3 is TGTGCCAGCAGCTTAGCGGGACTAGCTTACGAGCAGTACTTC.